This entry lists 10 T cell receptor beta chains sequenced from one sample in a study of blood T cells in healthy people across ages (dated by TCRdb to between 2015 and 2017). Library prep was done by 5' RACE. The sample was run on an Illumina HiSeq 2500. The second PCR ran for roughly 7 to 12 cycles and used a J-beta primer mix along with a sample-barcoded 5' primer. The raw public reads went through TCRdb reprocessing: fastp at Q25, MiXCR clone calling, in-frame beta chains kept. Identical CDR3 proteins give one entry, which carries the most common genes and DNA. Across this sample there are around 750,000 distinct CDR3 sequences, with roughly 50% seen only once. In total, the top ten clones hold approximately 40% of the sample. The source material was blood. These receptors came from a man older than 75 in good health.

This clonotype occurred a few times. This rearrangement joins TRBV29-1 to TRBJ2-6, with 11 bases identical to TRBD1. With 6 bases clipped from V and 0 bases from J, the junction kept 7 bases outside the gene matches. This CDR3 has 17 amino acids. Germline V lookup: CDR1 SQVTM, CDR2 ANQGSEA. CDR3 coding DNA: TGCAGCGTCCCTGGGACAGGGGGAGTCTCTGGGGCCAACGTCCTGACTTTC. Translation: CSVPGTGGVSGANVLTF.

The rearrangement joins TRBV5-1 to TRBJ1-1, with a possible D match to TRBD1 (6 bases). V was shortened by 4 bases and J by 5 bases, with 15 bases between the two germline ends. The germline CDR1 and CDR2 sequences are SGHRS and YFSETQ. The CDR3 loop spans 14 amino acids. In DNA, the CDR3 is TGCGCCAGCAGCCTGCGAACAGGGAGTACTGAAGCTTTCTTT. Translating gives CASSLRTGSTEAFF. The whole variable domain, remainder taken from reference TRBV5-1 and TRBJ1-1, is KAGVTQTPRYLIKTRGQQVTLSCSPISGHRSVSWYQQTPGQGLQFLFEYFSETQRNKGNFPGRFSGRQFSNSRSEMNVSTLELGDSALYLCASSLRTGSTEAFFGQGTRLTVV.

DNA for the CDR3: TGTGCCAGCAGTTTACTAGCTGGTGAGCAGTTCTTC. This sequence encodes CASSLLAGEQFF. This rearrangement joins TRBV12-3 or TRBV12-4 to TRBJ2-1, with TRBD2 as a possible D gene (5 bases). The V end was cut by 2 bases, the J end by 9 bases, with 8 bases between. CDR3 length: 12 residues.

V usage is TRBV20-1 and J usage is TRBJ1-5, with 10 bases that match TRBD1. After removal of 5 bases from V and 3 bases from J, the junction contained 7 bases not matched to a gene. Looked up from germline, CDR1 is DFQATT and CDR2 is SNEGSKA (reference sequence). This CDR3 comprises 15 residues. This CDR3 is CSAFGTGVVNQPQHF. CDR3 DNA sequence: TGCAGTGCTTTCGGGACAGGGGTAGTCAATCAGCCCCAGCATTTT.

This chain uses TRBV3-1 with TRBJ2-1; unclear D gene. This CDR3 contains 11 residues. Per the germline V gene, CDR1 is LGHDT and CDR2 is YNNKEL (reference sequence). V lost 4 bases to trimming and J lost 10 bases, with 8 bases between them. This CDR3 is CASSRSGEQFF. DNA for the CDR3: TGTGCCAGCAGCCGCTCCGGGGAGCAGTTCTTC.

The rearrangement joins TRBV15 to TRBJ2-5; D might be TRBD2 (6 bases). Germline assignment: CDR1 LNHNV and CDR2 YYDKDF (reference sequence). V gave up 5 bases and J gave up 2 bases, with 15 bases separating them. This CDR3 is 15 amino acids long. The CDR3 DNA sequence: TGTGCCACCAGCTCAAGGAGGGCGGAACAAGAGACCCAGTACTTC. Translating gives CATSSRRAEQETQYF.

The chain links TRBV29-1 to TRBJ2-7, with 7 bases lining up with TRBD1. With V trimmed by 3 bases and J by 0 bases, 8 bases remained unmatched. The CDR3 totals 15 residues. Germline assignment: CDR1 SQVTM and CDR2 ANQGSEA. This chain's CDR3 is CSVDSARGSSYEQYF. Written as DNA, the CDR3 is TGCAGCGTTGATTCCGCCAGGGGGAGCTCCTACGAGCAGTACTTC.

The chain links TRBV18 to TRBJ2-7; the D is unclear. Germline CDR1 reads KGHSH; CDR2 reads LQKENI. Trimming removed 3 bases from V and 5 bases from J, with 14 bases in between. There are 14 residues in the CDR3. The CDR3: CASSPSRLLNEQYF. The CDR3 DNA sequence: TGTGCCAGCTCACCTAGCAGACTTTTGAACGAGCAGTACTTC.

The chain is built from TRBV20-1 and TRBJ2-3; D may be TRBD1 (5 bases). CDR3 length: 13 amino acids. Looked up from germline, CDR1 is DFQATT and CDR2 is SNEGSKA (reference sequence). Trimming removed 5 bases at V and 0 bases at J, with 9 bases between. CDR3 residues: CSADDRSTDTQYF. CDR3 nucleotide sequence: TGCAGTGCTGATGACAGAAGCACAGATACGCAGTATTTT.

This clonotype is a singleton in its sample. A much larger clone sits a single nucleotide away, making a read error possible. The rearrangement uses TRBV2 and TRBJ2-7; TRBD2 matches at 7 bases. The CDR3 is 12 residues long. In germline, CDR1 is SNHLY, CDR2 FYNNEI. This chain's CDR3 is CASTREFSERYF. The CDR3 nucleotides read TGTGCCAGCACGCGGGAGTTTTCCGAGCGGTACTTC.